The 5 T cell receptor beta chains presented below share a single source sample, sequenced in a study of T cells in Graves' hyperthyroidism and ophthalmopathy. TCR beta CDR3 region amplification was performed from RNA transcripts. Researchers ran a first-round RT-PCR on the TCR CDR3 using the HTBI primer set. Each CDR3 protein gets one entry after TCRdb re-called the multiplex PCR reads with MiXCR. Of around 340,000 distinct CDR3 sequences listed, approximately 15% were seen once; the top ten hold around 35%. The sample consisted of blood. These TCRs come from a young man with Graves' hyperthyroidism.

This clonotype was counted ten times or more. This sequence joins TRBV24-1 and TRBJ2-5; D is undetermined. The CDR3 covers 13 residues. V lost 7 bases to trimming and J lost 1 base, with 9 bases between them. The germline CDR1 and CDR2 sequences are KGHDR and SFDVKD. CDR3 DNA sequence: TGTGCCACCAGCACCAGTACCCAAGAGACCCAGTACTTC. Protein: CATSTSTQETQYF.

This clonotype has at least ten counts. This sequence joins TRBV3-1 and TRBJ2-7; D is unresolved. Germline V gene sequence: CDR1 LGHDT, CDR2 YNNKEL (reference sequence). The CDR3 contains 14 residues. V lost 4 bases and J 0 bases, leaving 10 bases between the germline ends. Here the CDR3 reads CASSLRGISYEQYF. In DNA, the CDR3 is TGTGCCAGCAGCCTCCGAGGCATCTCCTACGAGCAGTACTTC.

The chain combines TRBV12-5 with TRBJ2-3, with TRBD2 identical over 10 bases. CDR3 length: 16 residues. Germline loops: CDR1 LGHNT, CDR2 FRNRAP. The V gene end was trimmed by 0 bases and the J gene end by 7 bases; junction bases not matched to a gene: 7. The CDR3 bases are TGTGCTAGTGGTTTGGTACTGGCTAGCGGGAGTTATACGCAGTATTTT. Encoded protein: CASGLVLASGSYTQYF.

This chain uses TRBV6-1 with TRBJ2-6; D gene ambiguous. Deletions cut 7 bases from V and 0 bases from J, with 7 bases between. The CDR3 sequence is 14 residues long. The V gene's germline CDR1 is MNHNS and CDR2 SASEGT. The CDR3 nucleotides read TGTGCCAGCATCCCCTCCTCTGGGGCCAACGTCCTGACTTTC. This codes for CASIPSSGANVLTF.

The rearrangement joins TRBV7-9 to TRBJ2-1; 7 bases match TRBD2. The germline V gene encodes CDR1 SEHNR and CDR2 FQNEAQ (reference sequence). This CDR3 is 20 amino acids long. J lost 0 bases, V lost 2 bases, and 16 bases had no gene match. CDR3 DNA sequence: TGTGCCAGCAGCTTAAGGGGACCCTCTGCTAGCGGCACCTCCTACAATGAGCAGTTCTTC. Amino acids: CASSLRGPSASGTSYNEQFF.